Listed here is a single T cell receptor beta chain. Its antigen remains unknown. The CDR3 carries no conserved terminal phenylalanine or tryptophan, so it likely arises from a read error. With 60 Vbeta and 13 Jbeta primers, the PCR was carried out. Some clones are missing from TCRdb's copy, which holds only in-frame ones; the method was immunoSEQ multiplex PCR. The ten top clones account for about an eighth, within a sample of about 77,000 clones. The sample comes from a study of cytomegalovirus exposure and HLA in healthy donors. As for the study in general: T cells numbering around 180 million yielded more than 95 million unique TCR beta sequences in an earlier analysis. Whole-study results and caveats: Most subjects' HLA-A and HLA-B alleles were reportedly predicted from TCR beta sequences.

Sequenced input: PBMCs. The clonotype originates from a man aged 45-65 years in good health and CMV-seropositive.

The CDR3 loop reads CASSDRNYGYTL. The CDR3 nucleotides are TGTGCCTCATCCGACAGGAACTATGGCTACACCCTC. V and J are TRBV2 and TRBJ1-2; D might be TRBD1 (6 bases). The CDR3 length is 12 residues. CDR1 is SNHLY, CDR2 FYNNEI, per germline. Trimming removed 11 bases from V and 2 bases from J, with 12 bases in between.